This T cell receptor (beta chain) was recovered during a study of CD8 T cells in ankylosing spondylitis (dated by TCRdb to about 2017). The study in broad terms: The study set out to find disease-linked TCR variants by profiling T cell receptor beta repertoires in ankylosing spondylitis patients and healthy donors. The full study cohort comprised 25 ankylosing spondylitis patients and over a hundred healthy donors. Peripheral blood samples were taken, and synovial fluid was additionally collected from ankylosing spondylitis patients. The full study reports these points: Blood from ankylosing spondylitis patients appeared to be characterized by a TCR beta motif composed of several highly homologous amino acid variants. The disease-linked clones had a CD8+ phenotype and were found at relatively low frequencies in peripheral blood. The disease-linked clones were reported as significantly enriched in matched synovial fluid samples from ankylosing spondylitis patients. Some motif variants were previously reported in synovial fluid and blood of reactive arthritis patients, suggesting common disease-initiation mechanisms.

The instrument given in TCRdb is Illumina HiSeq 2500. TCR beta libraries were prepared by quantitative 5'-RACE with molecular barcodes. Regarding the original processing steps: A new computational method based on a probabilistic model of VDJ rearrangement was used to identify disease-linked TCR variants. In TCRdb, the public reads were trimmed at Q25 with fastp and aligned with MiXCR, with productive beta chains retained. Records with the same CDR3 protein are collapsed into one entry carrying the most frequent genes and DNA. The V and J calls were determined by TCRdb, not by the authors. The sample data list hundreds of thousands of distinct CDR3 sequences, and over 15% of these were observed just once. The ten largest make up 7.8% of the sample. The junction shows trimming of 0 bases on V and 1 base on J, plus 11 bases between the germline ends. Sequences SGHDT (CDR1) and YYEEEE (CDR2) are obtained from the germline V gene. Counted from cysteine to phenylalanine, this CDR3 has 16 amino acids. This entry keeps only the CDR3 DNA: 48 bases, framed from base 1.

In regard to this clonotype: This clone's antigen is unknown. Base qualities are not provided; no much larger clone lies one nucleotide away.

Sequencing was carried out using blood, either unsorted or a sorted T cell fraction (not recorded which). The chain is made from TRBV5-6 and TRBJ1-3; perhaps TRBD1 is the D gene, with 6 bases matching. The receptor comes from a male donor with ankylosing spondylitis or in good health (not recorded which). The encoded CDR3 is CASSLGSGTSGNTIYF. Here is the DNA: TGTGCCAGCAGCTTGGGGTCAGGGACATCTGGAAACACCATATATTTT.